The 26 T cell receptor beta chains in this list originate from one sample, sequenced in a study of T cell responses to AZD1222 COVID-19 vaccine. The repertoire was sequenced with immunoSEQ multiplex PCR; TCRdb's copy has only in-frame clones and lacks some. Altogether 95,000 to 120,000 clones are present, approximately 88% being singletons, with the ten largest covering roughly 6.7%. This material consisted of peripheral blood, taken 28 days after the second AZD1222 dose. Source of these receptors: an adult who received the AZD1222 COVID-19 vaccine.

The chain carries TRBV3-1 (or the pseudogene TRBV3-2) and TRBJ2-1; TRBD2 aligns across 8 bases. This CDR3 contains 17 residues. V lost 0 bases to trimming and J lost 0 bases; unmatched junction nucleotides: 4. Looked up from germline, CDR1 is LGHDT and CDR2 is YNNKEL (reference sequence). The CDR3 DNA follows: TGTGCCAGCAGCCAAGATAAGCGGGGGAGCTCCTACAATGAGCAGTTCTTC. It yields the protein CASSQDKRGSSYNEQFF.

The chain combines TRBV20-1 with TRBJ2-7; a weak D match, TRBD2 (5 bases). The CDR3 has 13 residues. With 3 bases removed from V and 7 bases from J, the gap between germline ends came to 16 bases. Germline V gene lookup returns CDR1 DFQATT and CDR2 SNEGSKA (reference sequence). The CDR3 protein is CSASTGTPWEQYF. The CDR3 DNA reads TGCAGTGCTAGTACGGGAACTCCGTGGGAGCAGTACTTC.

This rearrangement joins TRBV5-1 to TRBJ2-5; 13 nucleotides match TRBD2. The ends lost 3 bases at V and 2 bases at J; junction bases unmatched: 10. The germline V gene encodes CDR1 SGHRS and CDR2 YFSETQ. CDR3 length: 18 amino acids. Here the CDR3 reads CASSSARTSGGLQETQYF. DNA of the CDR3: TGCGCCAGCAGCTCCGCCCGGACTAGCGGGGGCCTACAAGAGACCCAGTACTTC.

The chain has TRBV23-1 and TRBJ1-1; D uncertain. TRBV23-1 is an ORF for which the function is uncertain. Trimming removed 6 bases at V and 3 bases at J, with 14 bases between. The CDR3 covers 14 residues. CDR3 in amino acids: CASRPEGGDTEAFF. The CDR3 DNA sequence: TGCGCCAGCAGGCCGGAGGGCGGGGACACTGAAGCTTTCTTT.

The J gene is TRBJ1-4, the V gene TRBV6-5, with 8 bases fitting TRBD1. CDR3 length equals 15 residues. The ends lost 4 bases at V and 2 bases at J; junction bases unmatched: 3. Germline CDR1 reads MNHEY; CDR2 reads SVGAGI. CDR3 in DNA: TGTGCCAGCAGTTCCCGACAGGGGACTAATGAAAAACTGTTTTTT. It encodes CASSSRQGTNEKLFF.

This rearrangement joins TRBV18 to TRBJ1-4; D perhaps matches TRBD1 (5 bases). CDR1 is KGHSH, CDR2 LQKENI, per germline. This CDR3 comprises 14 residues. Trimming pared 8 bases from V and 8 bases from J, leaving 18 bases between. The CDR3: CASGSGTLGEKLFF. For the CDR3, the DNA is TGTGCCAGCGGGTCCGGGACCCTGGGAGAAAAACTGTTTTTT.

The chain recombines TRBV12-3 or TRBV12-4 with TRBJ2-2; no clear D gene. The germline V and J ends were trimmed by 3 bases and 8 bases, with 7 bases remaining between them. The CDR3 sequence is 12 residues long. CDR3 protein: CASSFSSGELFF. The CDR3 DNA reads as TGTGCCAGCAGTTTTTCTAGTGGGGAGCTGTTTTTT.

This clone showed up just a few times. The rearrangement links TRBV9 to TRBJ2-2, with 8 bases lining up with TRBD1. Trimming cost V 3 bases and J 4 bases; bases outside gene matches: 5. The CDR3 consists of 15 residues. Germline assignment: CDR1 SGDLS and CDR2 YYNGEE. The CDR3 DNA follows: TGTGCCAGCAGCGCCACGGACAGGGCCACCGGGGAGCTGTTTTTT. Its protein is CASSATDRATGELFF.

The chain recombines TRBV5-1 with TRBJ1-1, with a tentative D call TRBD1 (6 bases). CDR1 and CDR2 (germline): SGHRS, YFSETQ. The CDR3 extends over 14 amino acids. The V end lost 4 bases, the J end lost 5 bases, and 15 bases lay between the germline ends. For the CDR3, the DNA is TGCGCCAGCAGCCCGGGGGCCTTGGGAACTGAAGCTTTCTTT. Translating it yields CASSPGALGTEAFF.

The chain recombines TRBV14 with TRBJ2-5; D is ambiguous. The CDR3 is 13 amino acids. Per the germline V gene, CDR1 is SGHDN and CDR2 is FVKESK. Trimming took off 2 bases at V and 2 bases at J, with 6 bases between the two ends. The CDR3 DNA follows: TGTGCCAGCAGCCAAACTATTCAAGAGACCCAGTACTTC. This sequence encodes CASSQTIQETQYF. The complete variable domain, with remaining parts taken from reference TRBV14 and TRBJ2-5, reads EAGVTQFPSHSVIEKGQTVTLRCDPISGHDNLYWYRRVMGKEIKFLLHFVKESKQDESGMPNNRFLAERTGGTYSTLKVQPAELEDSGVYFCASSQTIQETQYFGPGTRLLVL.

This chain joins TRBV12-3 or TRBV12-4 and TRBJ1-3; TRBD1 agrees at 7 bases. Trimming took 11 bases from V and 2 from J; bases not matched to a gene: 3. This CDR3 spans 12 amino acids. This CDR3 is CAGQEAGNTIYF. The CDR3 nucleotides are TGTGCCGGACAGGAGGCTGGAAACACCATATATTTT.

The chain carries TRBV12-3 or TRBV12-4 and TRBJ1-1; the match to TRBD1 covers 7 bases. The CDR3 runs to 13 residues. V gave up 6 bases and J gave up 2 bases; unmatched junction bases: 3. The CDR3 is CASRGTDNTEAFF. In DNA, the CDR3 is TGTGCCAGCAGGGGGACAGACAACACTGAAGCTTTCTTT.

The V call is TRBV29-1, the J call TRBJ2-3, with 7 bases that match TRBD2. After removal of 3 bases from V and 3 bases from J, the junction contained 3 bases not matched to a gene. The CDR3 runs 13 residues. Germline V gene data show CDR1 as SQVTM and CDR2 as ANQGSEA. CDR3 sequence: CSVDLGRTDTQYF. The CDR3 bases are TGCAGCGTTGATCTCGGGAGGACAGATACGCAGTATTTT.

The chain is built from TRBV15 and TRBJ2-1, with no clear D. The CDR3 length is 14 residues. The V end lost 4 bases, the J end lost 2 bases, and 9 bases lay between the germline ends. Germline CDR1 and CDR2: LNHNV and YYDKDF (reference sequence). CDR3 region: CATSNAAPYNEQFF. DNA of the CDR3: TGTGCCACCAGCAACGCGGCCCCCTACAATGAGCAGTTCTTC.

This rearrangement joins TRBV6-2 or TRBV6-3 to TRBJ1-6, with no clear D. Trimming removed 5 bases from V and 9 bases from J, with 8 bases in between. Germline loops: CDR1 MNHEY, CDR2 SVGEGT. CDR3 length: 12 amino acids. In nucleotides, the CDR3 is TGTGCCAGCAGTCCCTGGACTTCACCCCTCCACTTT. Amino acid sequence: CASSPWTSPLHF.

V gene TRBV10-3 combines with J gene TRBJ1-2; a weak D match, TRBD1 (6 bases). This CDR3 is 13 amino acids long. The V end was cut by 6 bases, the J end by 5 bases, with 13 bases between. Looked up from germline, CDR1 is ENHRY and CDR2 is SYGVKD. CDR3 sequence: CAISKQGGYGYTF. For the CDR3, the DNA is TGTGCCATCAGCAAACAGGGTGGGTATGGCTACACCTTC.

The chain combines TRBV7-2 with TRBJ1-2; D call uncertain. V was cut by 3 bases and J by 4 bases, with 3 bases left in between. Germline lookup yields CDR1 SGHTA and CDR2 FQGNSA. The CDR3 sequence is 11 residues long. The chain's CDR3 is CASSLLYGYTF. DNA of the CDR3: TGTGCCAGCAGCTTGCTCTATGGCTACACCTTC. Using reference TRBV7-2 and TRBJ1-2 for the parts outside the CDR3, the full variable domain is GAGVSQSPSNKVTEKGKDVELRCDPISGHTALYWYRQSLGQGLEFLIYFQGNSAPDKSGLPSDRFSAERTGGSVSTLTIQRTQQEDSAVYLCASSLLYGYTFGSGTRLTVV.

The V and J genes are TRBV11-1 and TRBJ1-1, with a possible D match to TRBD1 (6 bases). This CDR3 has 15 amino acids. Trimming took 0 bases from V and 6 from J, leaving 14 bases between them. The germline gives CDR1 SGHAT, CDR2 FQDESV (reference sequence). The CDR3 sequence is CASSLAAGHGAEAFF. CDR3 in DNA: TGTGCCAGCAGCTTAGCGGCGGGACACGGCGCTGAAGCTTTCTTT.

This chain uses TRBV28 with TRBJ2-3; D possibly uses TRBD1 or TRBD2 (5 bases each). The V and J ends lost 5 bases and 7 bases respectively, with 10 bases between them. Per germline, CDR1 MDHEN and CDR2 SYDVKM. The CDR3 length is 12 residues. In nucleotides, the CDR3 is TGTGCCAGCAGTGTGGGGGTTAATACGCAGTATTTT. Its translation is CASSVGVNTQYF.

The gene calls are TRBV12-3 or TRBV12-4 and TRBJ2-5; D call uncertain. This CDR3 spans 13 amino acids. V was shortened by 5 bases and J by 1 base, with 8 bases between the two germline ends. The CDR3 DNA reads TGTGCCAGCAGTGGGGATTTCCAAGAGACCCAGTACTTC. Protein product: CASSGDFQETQYF.

This clone occurred once. The chain carries TRBV7-3 and TRBJ2-3; TRBD2 agrees at 10 bases. CDR1 and CDR2 from the germline V gene are SGHTA and FQGTGA. Trimming removed 2 bases from V and 5 bases from J; junction bases left unmatched: 13. The length of the CDR3 is 18 residues. CDR3 sequence reads: CASSLDPSGGAGGDTQYF. CDR3 DNA sequence: TGTGCCAGCAGCTTAGATCCCAGCGGGGGGGCCGGTGGAGATACGCAGTATTTT.

The chain is built from TRBV6-2 or TRBV6-3 and TRBJ1-6, with 7 bases identical to TRBD1. CDR1 and CDR2 from the germline V gene are MNHEY and SVGEGT. V lost 4 bases and J lost 14; bases outside the gene matches: 11. The CDR3 is made up of 14 amino acids. CDR3 sequence reads: CASSWGQSPTTLHF. The CDR3 DNA is TGTGCCAGCAGTTGGGGACAGTCTCCCACGACCCTCCACTTT.

The V and J genes are TRBV28 and TRBJ1-2; D unresolved. Trimming took off 6 bases at V and 5 bases at J, with 7 bases between the two ends. The CDR3 loop spans 11 amino acids. Per germline, CDR1 MDHEN and CDR2 SYDVKM. The CDR3 coding sequence is TGTGCCAGCAGAACCGGGTATGGCTACACCTTC. Residues: CASRTGYGYTF.

V and J are TRBV4-2 and TRBJ1-3; possibly TRBD1 for D (5 bases). This CDR3 is built from 13 residues. Trimming removed 4 bases at V and 11 bases at J, with 15 bases between. CDR1 is LGHNA and CDR2 is YNFKEQ in the germline V gene. Here the CDR3 reads CASSPLDSIAIYF. The CDR3 DNA follows: TGTGCCAGCAGCCCTCTCGACAGTATAGCCATATATTTT.

The chain couples TRBV7-6 to TRBJ1-4; 10 nucleotides line up with TRBD1. The V and J ends lost 5 bases and 8 bases, in that order; junction bases with no gene match: 8. The CDR3 contains 15 residues. Germline values: CDR1 SGHVS, CDR2 FNYEAQ. CDR3 DNA: TGTGCCAGCAGCCCCCGGACAGGGGGTAGGGAAAAACTGTTTTTT. Translating gives CASSPRTGGREKLFF.

This chain joins TRBV24-1 and TRBJ2-1, with 12 positions matching TRBD1. The CDR3 contains 15 residues. Germline-derived CDR1 and CDR2 are KGHDR and SFDVKD. The V segment lost 4 bases and the J segment 10 bases; nucleotides outside the gene matches: 7. This chain's CDR3 is CATSDPGQGAWEQFF. The CDR3 coding sequence is TGTGCCACCAGTGACCCGGGACAGGGGGCCTGGGAGCAGTTCTTC.